This TCR beta chain was captured by sequencing in a study of blood T cell repertoires in COVID-19. The CDR3 is 12 residues long. Trimming left V 1 base short and J 10 bases short, with 9 bases between. The germline gives CDR1 SGHNT, CDR2 YYREEE (reference sequence). Only in-frame clones appear in the TCRdb table, and some are missing; sequencing was by immunoSEQ multiplex PCR. The data show some 320,000 clones, around 88% seen once. This chain uses TRBV5-4 with TRBJ2-1, with D hard to call. Sample: peripheral blood. The TCR sequence derives from a woman aged 25 to 45 who had recovered from COVID-19. This CDR3 is CASSLPSREQFF. In nucleotides, the CDR3 is TGTGCCAGCAGCTTGCCCTCTAGGGAGCAGTTCTTC.